The T cell receptor (beta chain) under discussion was sequenced for a study of identical twins. Study outcomes and limitations: Zero-insertion findings could be partly confounded by invariant cells (MAIT and iNKT cells).

About this clonotype itself: Antigen: not known.

All of the donors were Caucasians in good health. TCRdb ran MiXCR on the 5' RACE reads and lists one entry per CDR3 protein. The sample lists about 430,000 distinct CDR3 sequences, under 20% occurring once. Germline CDR1 is LGHNA and CDR2 is YSLEER. The CDR3 is 16 amino acids. After removal of 4 bases from V and 7 bases from J, the junction contained 6 bases not matched to a gene. This chain connects TRBV4-3 to TRBJ2-2; 13 bases map to TRBD2. This sequence was found in a man in his fifties in good health. Specimen: naive T cells sorted from blood. The chain's CDR3 is CASSRGLAGEVGELFF. The DNA for the CDR3 is TGCGCCAGCAGCCGCGGACTAGCGGGGGAGGTCGGGGAGCTGTTTTTT.